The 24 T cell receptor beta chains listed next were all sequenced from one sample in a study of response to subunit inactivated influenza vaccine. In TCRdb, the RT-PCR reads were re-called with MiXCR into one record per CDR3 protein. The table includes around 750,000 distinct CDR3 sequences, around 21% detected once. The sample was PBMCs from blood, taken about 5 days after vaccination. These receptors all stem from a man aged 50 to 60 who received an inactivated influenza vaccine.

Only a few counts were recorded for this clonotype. For the CDR3, the DNA is TGTGCCAGCAGCCTAACCGGGACAGGGTTCAATGAGCAGTTCTTC. Translated: CASSLTGTGFNEQFF. The chain combines TRBV7-2 with TRBJ2-1, with 9 positions matching TRBD1. The J segment lost 6 bases and the V segment lost 5 bases, leaving 8 bases of the junction unmatched. Germline V gene data show CDR1 as SGHTA and CDR2 as FQGNSA. CDR3 length: 15 amino acids.

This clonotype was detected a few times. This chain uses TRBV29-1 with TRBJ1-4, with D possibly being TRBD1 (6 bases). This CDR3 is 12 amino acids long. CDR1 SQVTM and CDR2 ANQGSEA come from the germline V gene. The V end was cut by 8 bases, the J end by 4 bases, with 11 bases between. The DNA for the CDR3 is TGCAGCACAAGAGGGGGTAATGAAAAACTGTTTTTT. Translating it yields CSTRGGNEKLFF.

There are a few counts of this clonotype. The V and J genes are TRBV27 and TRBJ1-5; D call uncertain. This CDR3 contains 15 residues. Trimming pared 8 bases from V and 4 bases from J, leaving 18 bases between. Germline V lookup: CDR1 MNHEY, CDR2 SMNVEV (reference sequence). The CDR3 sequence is CASPGRRPFNQPQHF. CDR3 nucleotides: TGTGCCAGCCCCGGACGGAGGCCGTTTAATCAGCCCCAGCATTTT.

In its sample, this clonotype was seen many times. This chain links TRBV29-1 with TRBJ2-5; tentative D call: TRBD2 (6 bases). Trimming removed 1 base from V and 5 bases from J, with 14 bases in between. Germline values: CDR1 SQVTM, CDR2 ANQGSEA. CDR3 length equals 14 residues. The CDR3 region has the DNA TGCAGCGTTGAAGGGGGGGAGGCGCAGGAGACCCAGTACTTC. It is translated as CSVEGGEAQETQYF.

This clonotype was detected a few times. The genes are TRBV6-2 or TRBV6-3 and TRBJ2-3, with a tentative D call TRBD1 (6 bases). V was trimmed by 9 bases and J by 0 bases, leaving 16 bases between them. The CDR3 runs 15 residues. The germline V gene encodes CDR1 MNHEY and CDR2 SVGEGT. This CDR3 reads CASARDNFSTDTQYF. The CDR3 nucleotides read TGTGCCAGTGCCCGGGACAATTTTAGCACAGATACGCAGTATTTT.

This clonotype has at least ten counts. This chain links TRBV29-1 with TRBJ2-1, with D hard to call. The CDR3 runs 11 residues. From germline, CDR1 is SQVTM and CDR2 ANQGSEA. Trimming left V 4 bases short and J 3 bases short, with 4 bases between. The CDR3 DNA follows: TGCAGCGTTGGCAGCTACAATGAGCAGTTCTTC. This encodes CSVGSYNEQFF.

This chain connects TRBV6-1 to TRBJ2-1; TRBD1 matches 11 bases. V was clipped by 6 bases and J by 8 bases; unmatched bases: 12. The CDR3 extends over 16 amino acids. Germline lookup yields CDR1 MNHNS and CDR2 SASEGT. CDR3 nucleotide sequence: TGTGCCAGCAGCTCCACGTTTGGGGACAGGGGGGATGAGCAGTTCTTC. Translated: CASSSTFGDRGDEQFF.

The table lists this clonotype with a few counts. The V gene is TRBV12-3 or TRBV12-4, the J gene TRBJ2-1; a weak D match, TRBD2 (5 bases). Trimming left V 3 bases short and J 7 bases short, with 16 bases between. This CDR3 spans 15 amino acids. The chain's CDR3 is CASSLTSPSGNEQFF. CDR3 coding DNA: TGTGCCAGCAGTTTGACATCTCCCAGCGGAAATGAGCAGTTCTTC.

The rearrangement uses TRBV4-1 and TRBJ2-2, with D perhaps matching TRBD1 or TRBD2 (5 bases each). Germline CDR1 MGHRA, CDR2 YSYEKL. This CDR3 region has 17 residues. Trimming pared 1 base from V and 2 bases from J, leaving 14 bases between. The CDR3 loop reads CASSQVPTGANTGELFF. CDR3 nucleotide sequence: TGCGCCAGCAGCCAAGTACCAACCGGGGCAAACACCGGGGAGCTGTTTTTT.

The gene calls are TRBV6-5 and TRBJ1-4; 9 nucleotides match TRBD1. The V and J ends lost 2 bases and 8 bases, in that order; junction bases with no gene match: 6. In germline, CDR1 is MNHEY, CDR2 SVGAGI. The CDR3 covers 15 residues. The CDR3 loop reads CASSYGTGINEKLFF. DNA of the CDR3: TGTGCCAGCAGTTACGGGACAGGGATTAACGAAAAACTGTTTTTT.

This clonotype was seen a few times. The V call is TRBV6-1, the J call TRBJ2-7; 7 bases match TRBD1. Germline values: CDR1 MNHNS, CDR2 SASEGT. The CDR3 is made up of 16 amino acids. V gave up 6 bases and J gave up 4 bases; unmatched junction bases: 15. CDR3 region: CASSPSYRGLRYEQYF. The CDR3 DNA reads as TGTGCCAGCAGCCCATCCTACAGGGGCCTCCGTTACGAGCAGTACTTC.

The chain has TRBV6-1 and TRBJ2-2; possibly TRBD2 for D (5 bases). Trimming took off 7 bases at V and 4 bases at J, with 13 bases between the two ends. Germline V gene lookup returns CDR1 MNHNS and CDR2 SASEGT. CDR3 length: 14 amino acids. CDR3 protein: CASTQVRATGELFF. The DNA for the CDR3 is TGTGCCAGCACCCAAGTGCGGGCCACCGGGGAGCTGTTTTTT.

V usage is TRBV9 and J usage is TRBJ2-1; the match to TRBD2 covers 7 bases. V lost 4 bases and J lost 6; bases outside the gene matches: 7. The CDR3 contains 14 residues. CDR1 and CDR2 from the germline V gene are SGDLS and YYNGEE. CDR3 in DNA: TGTGCCAGCAGCCTGTGGGAGGGCCTCAATGAGCAGTTCTTC. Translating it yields CASSLWEGLNEQFF.

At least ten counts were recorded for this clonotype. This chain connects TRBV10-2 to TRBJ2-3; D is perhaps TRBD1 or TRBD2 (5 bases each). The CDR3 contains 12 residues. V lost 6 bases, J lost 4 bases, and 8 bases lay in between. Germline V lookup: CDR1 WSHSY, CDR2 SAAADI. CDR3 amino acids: CASRGRSDTQYF. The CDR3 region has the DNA TGCGCCAGCAGGGGACGTTCAGATACGCAGTATTTT.

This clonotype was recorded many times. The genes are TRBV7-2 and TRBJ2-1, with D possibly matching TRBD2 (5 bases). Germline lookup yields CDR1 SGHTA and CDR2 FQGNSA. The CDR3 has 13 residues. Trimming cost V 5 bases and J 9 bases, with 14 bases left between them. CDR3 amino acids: CASSPNTRTEQFF. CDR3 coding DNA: TGTGCCAGCAGCCCTAATACTAGAACTGAGCAGTTCTTC.

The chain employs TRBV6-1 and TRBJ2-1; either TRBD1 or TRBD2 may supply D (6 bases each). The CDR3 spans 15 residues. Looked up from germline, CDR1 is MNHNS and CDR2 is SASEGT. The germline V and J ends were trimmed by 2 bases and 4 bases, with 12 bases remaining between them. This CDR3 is CASSEFGGPYNEQFF. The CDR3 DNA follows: TGTGCCAGCAGTGAATTCGGGGGCCCTTACAATGAGCAGTTCTTC.

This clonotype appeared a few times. The DNA for the CDR3 is TGTGCCATCAGTGAGGGACAGGGGGCAGATACGCAGTATTTT. Translation: CAISEGQGADTQYF. The J gene is TRBJ2-3, the V gene TRBV10-3, with TRBD1 matching over 10 bases. Trimming removed 2 bases from V and 4 bases from J; junction bases left unmatched: 0. Per germline, CDR1 ENHRY and CDR2 SYGVKD. This CDR3 comprises 14 residues.

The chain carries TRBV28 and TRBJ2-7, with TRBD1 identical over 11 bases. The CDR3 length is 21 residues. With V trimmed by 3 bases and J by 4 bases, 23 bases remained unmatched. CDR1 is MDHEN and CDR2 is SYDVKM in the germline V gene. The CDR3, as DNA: TGTGCCAGCAGTTTCCCCGGGACCCGGACAGGGGGCGGGAGCTCTATTTACGAGCAGTACTTC. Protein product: CASSFPGTRTGGGSSIYEQYF.

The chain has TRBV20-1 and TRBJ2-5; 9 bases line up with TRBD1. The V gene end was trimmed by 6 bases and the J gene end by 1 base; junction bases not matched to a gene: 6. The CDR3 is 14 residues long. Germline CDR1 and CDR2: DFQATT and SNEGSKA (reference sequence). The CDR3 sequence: CSANRDRAQETQYF. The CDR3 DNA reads TGCAGTGCCAACCGGGACAGGGCCCAAGAGACCCAGTACTTC.

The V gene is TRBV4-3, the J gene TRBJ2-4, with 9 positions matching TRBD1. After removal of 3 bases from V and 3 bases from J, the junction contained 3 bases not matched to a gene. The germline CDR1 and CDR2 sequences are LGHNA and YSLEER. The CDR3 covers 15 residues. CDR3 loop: CASSQLTGGKNIQYF. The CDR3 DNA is TGCGCCAGCAGCCAGCTGACAGGGGGCAAAAACATTCAGTACTTC.

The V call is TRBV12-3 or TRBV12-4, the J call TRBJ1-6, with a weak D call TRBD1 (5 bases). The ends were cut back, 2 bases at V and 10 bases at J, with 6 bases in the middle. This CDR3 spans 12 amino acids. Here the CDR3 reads CASSLRGSPLHF. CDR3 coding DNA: TGTGCCAGCAGTTTAAGGGGCTCACCCCTCCACTTT.

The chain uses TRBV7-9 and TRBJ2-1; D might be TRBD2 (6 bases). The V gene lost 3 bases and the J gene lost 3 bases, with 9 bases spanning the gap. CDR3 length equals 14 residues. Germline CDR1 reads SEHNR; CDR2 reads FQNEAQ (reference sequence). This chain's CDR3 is CASSFGGVYNEQFF. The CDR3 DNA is TGTGCCAGCAGCTTCGGCGGGGTCTACAATGAGCAGTTCTTC.

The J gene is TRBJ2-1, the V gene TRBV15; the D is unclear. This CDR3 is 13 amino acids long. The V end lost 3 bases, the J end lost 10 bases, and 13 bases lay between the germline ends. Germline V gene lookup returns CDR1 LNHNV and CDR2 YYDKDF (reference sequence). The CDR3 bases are TGTGCCACCAGCAGTTCCTTGGGTTGGGAGCAGTTCTTC. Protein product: CATSSSLGWEQFF.

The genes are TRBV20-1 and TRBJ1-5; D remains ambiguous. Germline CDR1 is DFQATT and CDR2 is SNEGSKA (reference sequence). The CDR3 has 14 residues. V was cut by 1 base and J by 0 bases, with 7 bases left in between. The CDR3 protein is CSARAIHSNQPQHF. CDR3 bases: TGCAGTGCTAGAGCGATCCATAGCAATCAGCCCCAGCATTTT.